This T cell receptor (beta chain) was identified in a study of cytomegalovirus exposure and HLA in healthy donors. Vbeta (60) and Jbeta (13) primers were used in the PCR. Assay: immunoSEQ multiplex PCR; the TCRdb copy retains only in-frame clones and omits some. The sample holds about 200,000 clones, 86% seen once. The V end was cut by 5 bases, the J end by 4 bases, with 17 bases between. The CDR3 is 15 residues long. CDR1 is SGHAT and CDR2 is FQNNGV in the germline V gene. The study's findings and limits: Rarity characterized most TCR sequences, yet some public TCRs appeared in many donors. Specific recognition of CMV antigens was confirmed in vitro for three chains (all CMV-associated). Prior analysis indicated that the majority of TCR beta V segments exhibited productivity approximately 87% or approximately 30% of the time.

Remarks on this clone: The target antigen is unknown.

The genes are TRBV11-2 and TRBJ1-1, with D uncertain. The sample comprised PBMCs. The TCR originated in a woman aged 25 to 39 in good health and CMV-seronegative. The CDR3, as DNA: TGTGCCAGCAGCGCCCCGACCAGGCCGGTCACTGAAGCTTTCTTT. Translating gives CASSAPTRPVTEAFF.